This is a list of T cell receptor beta chains from one sample in a study of blood T cell repertoires in COVID-19. Profiled with immunoSEQ multiplex PCR; TCRdb holds only in-frame clones, not every one. The table has over 200,000 clones, approximately 84% seen once; the top ten hold 11%. What was sequenced was peripheral blood. The receptors were gathered from a man aged 50-60 years with COVID-19, enrolled during active disease. The CDR3 runs from the conserved cysteine through the conserved F or W. Each record gives: CDR3 protein, CDR3 DNA, J gene, D gene, clone size, V gene. A D gene is named only where the DNA matches it firmly. Where a row states a size, it is once, few, many or the class of an expanded clone; other rows omit it.

CDR3aa: CASNLREGGGEKLFF
CDR3nt: TGTGCCAGCAACCTCCGGGAGGGGGGTGGTGAAAAACTGTTTTTT
j_gene: TRBJ1-4
d_gene: .
abundance: .
v_gene: TRBV6-6

CDR3aa: CASTETSGREFRDEQFF
CDR3nt: TGCGCCAGCACTGAGACTAGCGGGAGGGAGTTTCGGGATGAGCAGTTCTTC
j_gene: TRBJ2-1
d_gene: TRBD2
abundance: .
v_gene: TRBV10-2

CDR3aa: CASSDSASGSQVDEQFF
CDR3nt: TGTGCCAGCAGTGACTCGGCTAGCGGGTCCCAAGTTGATGAGCAGTTCTTC
j_gene: TRBJ2-1
d_gene: TRBD2
abundance: many
v_gene: TRBV6-4

CDR3aa: CASSPGMGALLTF
CDR3nt: TGTGCCAGCAGCCCCGGGATGGGTGCCTTGCTCACCTTC
j_gene: TRBJ1-2
d_gene: .
abundance: .
v_gene: TRBV11-3

CDR3aa: CASSKAGNTGELFF
CDR3nt: TGTGCCAGTAGTAAGGCAGGGAACACCGGGGAGCTGTTTTTT
j_gene: TRBJ2-2
d_gene: .
abundance: .
v_gene: TRBV19

CDR3aa: CASSQDSNYGYTF
CDR3nt: TGTGCCAGCAGCCAGGACTCTAACTATGGCTACACCTTC
j_gene: TRBJ1-2
d_gene: .
abundance: .
v_gene: TRBV3-1/TRBV3-2

CDR3aa: CASSGLAEGEKLFF
CDR3nt: TGTGCCAGCAGTGGTTTAGCGGAGGGTGAAAAACTGTTTTTT
j_gene: TRBJ1-4
d_gene: .
abundance: .
v_gene: TRBV27

CDR3aa: CASSHGPGQESSYEQYF
CDR3nt: TGTGCCAGCAGCCACGGACCGGGACAGGAGAGCTCCTACGAGCAGTACTTC
j_gene: TRBJ2-7
d_gene: TRBD1
abundance: .
v_gene: TRBV4-2

CDR3aa: CASSLARDTYGYTF
CDR3nt: TGTGCCAGCAGCTTAGCTAGGGACACATATGGCTACACCTTC
j_gene: TRBJ1-2
d_gene: .
abundance: .
v_gene: TRBV7-2

CDR3aa: CASSSGTGDNTGELFF
CDR3nt: TGTGCCAGCAGCTCCGGGACAGGGGATAACACCGGGGAGCTGTTTTTT
j_gene: TRBJ2-2
d_gene: TRBD1
abundance: .
v_gene: TRBV7-9

CDR3aa: CASSLTLGLVGAKNIQYF
CDR3nt: TGTGCCAGCAGTTTAACCCTGGGACTAGTTGGTGCCAAAAACATTCAGTACTTC
j_gene: TRBJ2-4
d_gene: TRBD2
abundance: .
v_gene: TRBV28

CDR3aa: CASSSTLAISTDTQYF
CDR3nt: TGTGCCAGTAGTTCTACCCTAGCGATTAGCACAGATACGCAGTATTTT
j_gene: TRBJ2-3
d_gene: .
abundance: .
v_gene: TRBV19

CDR3aa: CASSKGMNTGELFF
CDR3nt: TGTGCCAGCAGTAAGGGGATGAACACCGGGGAGCTGTTTTTT
j_gene: TRBJ2-2
d_gene: .
abundance: .
v_gene: TRBV25-1

CDR3aa: CASRPQRDSYVYYEQYF
CDR3nt: TGTGCCAGCAGACCACAACGGGACAGTTACGTCTACTACGAGCAGTACTTC
j_gene: TRBJ2-7
d_gene: TRBD1
abundance: .
v_gene: TRBV7-3

CDR3aa: CASSHDRGRNNEQFF
CDR3nt: TGTGCCAGCAGCCACGACAGGGGGCGAAACAATGAGCAGTTCTTC
j_gene: TRBJ2-1
d_gene: TRBD1
abundance: few
v_gene: TRBV5-4

CDR3aa: CASSLVSPATNEKLFF
CDR3nt: TGCGCCAGCAGCTTGGTTTCACCGGCAACTAATGAAAAACTGTTTTTT
j_gene: TRBJ1-4
d_gene: .
abundance: .
v_gene: TRBV5-1

CDR3aa: CASSLTSGGAFPDTQYF
CDR3nt: TGTGCCAGCAGCCTGACTAGCGGGGGGGCCTTCCCTGATACGCAGTATTTT
j_gene: TRBJ2-3
d_gene: TRBD2
abundance: .
v_gene: TRBV14

CDR3aa: CASSEAQGAVTEAFF
CDR3nt: TGTGCCAGCAGTGAAGCGCAGGGGGCCGTCACTGAAGCTTTCTTT
j_gene: TRBJ1-1
d_gene: TRBD1
abundance: once
v_gene: TRBV2

CDR3aa: CASSLTSTQETQYF
CDR3nt: TGTGCCAGCAGCTTAACATCCACCCAAGAGACCCAGTACTTC
j_gene: TRBJ2-5
d_gene: .
abundance: .
v_gene: TRBV7-8

CDR3aa: CASSLAGTGGSGEQYF
CDR3nt: TGTGCCAGCAGCTTAGCCGGGACAGGGGGGTCCGGCGAGCAGTACTTC
j_gene: TRBJ2-7
d_gene: TRBD1
abundance: .
v_gene: TRBV11-2

CDR3aa: CASSVDRDTEAFF
CDR3nt: TGTGCCAGTAGTGTGGACAGGGACACTGAAGCTTTCTTT
j_gene: TRBJ1-1
d_gene: TRBD1
abundance: few
v_gene: TRBV19

CDR3aa: CASTRAGGSYGYTF
CDR3nt: TGTGCCAGCACCCGAGCGGGTGGCAGCTATGGCTACACCTTC
j_gene: TRBJ1-2
d_gene: .
abundance: .
v_gene: TRBV2

CDR3aa: CASTSTSRTYEQYF
CDR3nt: TGTGCCAGCACCTCGACTAGCAGGACCTACGAGCAGTACTTC
j_gene: TRBJ2-7
d_gene: TRBD2
abundance: .
v_gene: TRBV6-6

CDR3aa: CASSERVHENTEAFF
CDR3nt: TGTGCCAGCAGTGAGCGGGTCCACGAGAACACTGAAGCTTTCTTT
j_gene: TRBJ1-1
d_gene: .
abundance: .
v_gene: TRBV6-4

CDR3aa: CASSLNRGETQYF
CDR3nt: TGTGCCAGCAGCTTGAACAGGGGAGAGACCCAGTACTTC
j_gene: TRBJ2-5
d_gene: TRBD1
abundance: .
v_gene: TRBV7-6

CDR3aa: CASSMKDRNYGYTF
CDR3nt: TGTGCCAGTAGTATGAAGGACAGGAACTATGGCTACACCTTC
j_gene: TRBJ1-2
d_gene: TRBD1
abundance: .
v_gene: TRBV19

CDR3aa: CSVALYRDIQYF
CDR3nt: TGCAGCGTCGCGCTATACAGGGACATTCAGTACTTC
j_gene: TRBJ2-4
d_gene: .
abundance: .
v_gene: TRBV29-1

CDR3aa: CASSSGLRSGAQQYF
CDR3nt: TGTGCCAGCAGTTCCGGACTCCGCTCGGGAGCCCAGCAGTACTTC
j_gene: TRBJ2-7
d_gene: .
abundance: .
v_gene: TRBV27

CDR3aa: CSGGTGGGHYEQYF
CDR3nt: TGCAGCGGCGGGACAGGGGGTGGACACTACGAGCAGTACTTC
j_gene: TRBJ2-7
d_gene: TRBD1
abundance: .
v_gene: TRBV29-1

CDR3aa: CASNRGGARYNEQFF
CDR3nt: TGTGCCAGCAACCGCGGGGGGGCCCGATACAATGAGCAGTTCTTC
j_gene: TRBJ2-1
d_gene: TRBD2
abundance: .
v_gene: TRBV28

CDR3aa: CASRPTGKSNEKLFF
CDR3nt: TGCGCCAGCAGACCTACAGGGAAGTCTAATGAAAAACTGTTTTTT
j_gene: TRBJ1-4
d_gene: .
abundance: few
v_gene: TRBV5-1

CDR3aa: CASSQDTGRTEAFF
CDR3nt: TGCGCCAGCAGCCAAGATACCGGGAGGACTGAAGCTTTCTTT
j_gene: TRBJ1-1
d_gene: .
abundance: .
v_gene: TRBV4-3

CDR3aa: CAISGAGGAYEQYF
CDR3nt: TGTGCCATCAGTGGGGCAGGGGGTGCCTACGAGCAGTACTTC
j_gene: TRBJ2-7
d_gene: TRBD1
abundance: .
v_gene: TRBV10-3

CDR3aa: CASNPTGAYNSPLHF
CDR3nt: TGTGCCAGCAACCCGACAGGGGCCTATAATTCACCCCTCCACTTT
j_gene: TRBJ1-6
d_gene: TRBD1
abundance: .
v_gene: TRBV2

CDR3aa: CASSRTGTGYEQYF
CDR3nt: TGTGCCAGCAGTCGGACCGGGACAGGATACGAGCAGTACTTC
j_gene: TRBJ2-7
d_gene: TRBD1
abundance: .
v_gene: TRBV6-5

CDR3aa: CASSLSPEETQYF
CDR3nt: TGTGCCAGCAGCTTGTCCCCAGAAGAGACCCAGTACTTC
j_gene: TRBJ2-5
d_gene: .
abundance: .
v_gene: TRBV7-9

CDR3aa: CASSLQGGGTEAFF
CDR3nt: TGTGCCAGCAGCCTACAGGGGGGCGGCACTGAAGCTTTCTTT
j_gene: TRBJ1-1
d_gene: TRBD1
abundance: .
v_gene: TRBV7-2

CDR3aa: CASSVGQGRNTIYF
CDR3nt: TGTGCCAGCAGCGTGGGACAGGGGAGAAACACCATATATTTT
j_gene: TRBJ1-3
d_gene: TRBD1
abundance: .
v_gene: TRBV7-9

CDR3aa: CASPGSGGLGWQFF
CDR3nt: TGTGCCAGTCCGGGGAGCGGGGGGTTAGGGTGGCAGTTCTTC
j_gene: TRBJ2-1
d_gene: TRBD2
abundance: .
v_gene: TRBV2

CDR3aa: CASSLTQGAINGYTF
CDR3nt: TGTGCCAGCAGCCTGACACAGGGGGCGATAAATGGCTACACCTTC
j_gene: TRBJ1-2
d_gene: TRBD1
abundance: .
v_gene: TRBV6-2/TRBV6-3

CDR3aa: CASSAFTGSGNTIYF
CDR3nt: TGTGCCAGCAGCGCATTTACAGGGTCTGGAAACACCATATATTTT
j_gene: TRBJ1-3
d_gene: .
abundance: few
v_gene: TRBV5-6

CDR3aa: CASRTEGRTESSYNEQFF
CDR3nt: TGTGCCAGCCGGACGGAGGGCCGCACCGAAAGCTCCTACAATGAGCAGTTCTTC
j_gene: TRBJ2-1
d_gene: .
abundance: once
v_gene: TRBV6-9

CDR3aa: CASSLPDSYGYTF
CDR3nt: TGCGCCAGCAGCTTGCCCGACAGCTATGGCTACACCTTC
j_gene: TRBJ1-2
d_gene: .
abundance: once
v_gene: TRBV5-1

CDR3aa: CASTRSTGGANTEAFF
CDR3nt: TGCGCCAGCACTAGAAGTACAGGGGGGGCTAACACTGAAGCTTTCTTT
j_gene: TRBJ1-1
d_gene: TRBD1
abundance: .
v_gene: TRBV10-2

CDR3aa: CASTIGRDQPQHF
CDR3nt: TGTGCCAGCACCATTGGGCGGGATCAGCCCCAGCATTTT
j_gene: TRBJ1-5
d_gene: .
abundance: .
v_gene: TRBV6-6

CDR3aa: CASRHDGTASYEQYF
CDR3nt: TGTGCCAGCAGACACGACGGGACAGCCTCCTACGAGCAGTACTTC
j_gene: TRBJ2-7
d_gene: TRBD1
abundance: few
v_gene: TRBV6-5

CDR3aa: CASSLRTSDEQFF
CDR3nt: TGTGCCAGCAGCTTACGTACTAGCGATGAGCAGTTCTTC
j_gene: TRBJ2-1
d_gene: TRBD2
abundance: .
v_gene: TRBV7-3

CDR3aa: CASSWDRTSGANVLTF
CDR3nt: TGCGCCAGCAGCTGGGACAGGACCTCTGGGGCCAACGTCCTGACTTTC
j_gene: TRBJ2-6
d_gene: TRBD1
abundance: .
v_gene: TRBV5-1

CDR3aa: CASSHWGPGTGPNYGYTF
CDR3nt: TGCGCCAGCAGCCATTGGGGACCCGGGACAGGGCCAAACTATGGCTACACCTTC
j_gene: TRBJ1-2
d_gene: TRBD1
abundance: .
v_gene: TRBV4-3

CDR3aa: CASRQGSGADTDTQYF
CDR3nt: TGTGCCAGCAGGCAGGGCTCGGGAGCCGATACAGATACGCAGTATTTT
j_gene: TRBJ2-3
d_gene: .
abundance: .
v_gene: TRBV7-9

CDR3aa: CASSIPGQGGEQYF
CDR3nt: TGTGCCAGTAGTATCCCTGGCCAGGGCGGCGAGCAGTACTTC
j_gene: TRBJ2-7
d_gene: .
abundance: .
v_gene: TRBV19

CDR3aa: CASRQGSADTQYF
CDR3nt: TGTGCCAGTCGGCAGGGCAGCGCAGATACGCAGTATTTT
j_gene: TRBJ2-3
d_gene: .
abundance: once
v_gene: TRBV3-1/TRBV3-2

CDR3aa: CASSPWEEDTQYF
CDR3nt: TGTGCCAGCAGCCCATGGGAGGAAGATACGCAGTATTTT
j_gene: TRBJ2-3
d_gene: .
abundance: .
v_gene: TRBV7-9